This T cell receptor beta chain was identified during a study of Graves' ophthalmopathy and Graves' hyperthyroidism. Study-wide background: Peripheral blood was collected at initial diagnosis, before any treatment.

The germline CDR1 and CDR2 sequences are DFQATT and SNEGSKA (reference sequence). The CDR3 sequence is 17 residues long. With V trimmed by 4 bases and J by 8 bases, 20 bases remained unmatched. Beta-chain TCR CDR3 regions were amplified from RNA transcripts. First-round RT-PCR with HTBI primers preceded a second-round multiplex PCR. TCRdb reprocessed the multiplex PCR reads with MiXCR, giving one entry per CDR3 protein. The sample records 620,000 or so distinct CDR3 sequences, 20% to 25% being singletons. In its sample, this clonotype was seen many times. The authors diagnosed from clinical symptoms, serum thyroxine, TRAb, thyroid ultrasound and orbital computed tomography. The starting material, roughly 9.4 ml of fresh peripheral blood, provided the PBMCs.

This rearrangement joins TRBV20-1 to TRBJ1-2, with 9 bases lining up with TRBD1. This clonotype originated in a woman aged 18-35 years with stable Graves' hyperthyroidism. Some clones in this sample may be carry-over from other donors' samples. Input material: peripheral blood. The CDR3 sequence is CSAKGYRGRSGVGGYTF. As DNA, the CDR3 is TGCAGTGCTAAAGGATACAGGGGGCGCAGTGGGGTGGGCGGCTACACCTTC.